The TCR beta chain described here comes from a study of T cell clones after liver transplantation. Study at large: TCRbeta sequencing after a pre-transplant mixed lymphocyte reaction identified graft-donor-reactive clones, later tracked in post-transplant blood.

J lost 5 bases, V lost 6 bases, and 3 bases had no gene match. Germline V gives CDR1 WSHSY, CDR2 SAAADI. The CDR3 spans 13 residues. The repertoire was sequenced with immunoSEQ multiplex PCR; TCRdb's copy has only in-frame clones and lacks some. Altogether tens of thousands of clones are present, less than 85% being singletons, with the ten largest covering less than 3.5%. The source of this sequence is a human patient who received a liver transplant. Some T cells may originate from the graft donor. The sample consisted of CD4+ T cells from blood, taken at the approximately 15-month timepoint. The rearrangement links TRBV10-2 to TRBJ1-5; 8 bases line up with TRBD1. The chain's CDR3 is CASRTGVDQPQHF. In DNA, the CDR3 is TGCGCCAGCAGGACAGGGGTTGATCAGCCCCAGCATTTT.